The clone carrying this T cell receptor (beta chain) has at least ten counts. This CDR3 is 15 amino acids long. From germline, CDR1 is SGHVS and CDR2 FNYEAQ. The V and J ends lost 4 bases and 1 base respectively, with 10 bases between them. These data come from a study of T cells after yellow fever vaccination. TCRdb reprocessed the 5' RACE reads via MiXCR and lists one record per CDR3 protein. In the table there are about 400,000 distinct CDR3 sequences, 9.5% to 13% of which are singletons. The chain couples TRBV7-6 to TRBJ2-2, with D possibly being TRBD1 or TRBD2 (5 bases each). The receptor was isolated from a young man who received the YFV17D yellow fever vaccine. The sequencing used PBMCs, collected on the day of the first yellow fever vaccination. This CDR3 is CASSSGTRNTGELFF. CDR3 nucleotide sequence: TGTGCCAGCAGCTCCGGGACGAGGAACACCGGGGAGCTGTTTTTT.